The 10 T cell receptor beta chains below were found in one sample sequenced in a study of beta chain features in type 1 diabetes. Of the isolated RNA, all was reverse transcribed, and so the sequenced material was expressed TCRB transcripts. Clones were read by immunoSEQ multiplex PCR, and TCRdb kept only the in-frame ones, dropping some. The sample yields around 300,000 clones, 13% to 15% seen once. The sample comprised central memory CD4+ T cells from blood. The receptors come from a man aged 30-40 years in good health.

The sample holds a few counts of this clone. This chain joins TRBV6-1 and TRBJ2-1; TRBD2 might be the D (5 bases). V lost 5 bases, J lost 5 bases, and 16 bases lay in between. CDR1 MNHNS and CDR2 SASEGT come from the germline V gene. This CDR3 is built from 15 residues. CDR3 sequence: CASSPGLVLDNEQFF. Written as DNA, the CDR3 is TGTGCCAGCAGTCCCGGACTCGTCCTGGACAATGAGCAGTTCTTC.

The chain uses TRBV18 and TRBJ1-2, with 9 bases aligning to TRBD1. The CDR3 has 15 amino acids. The V gene end was trimmed by 0 bases and the J gene end by 4 bases; junction bases not matched to a gene: 3. The germline gives CDR1 KGHSH, CDR2 LQKENI. CDR3 sequence (DNA): TGTGCCAGCTCACCACCGGGGACAGGGTCCTATGGCTACACCTTC. Its protein is CASSPPGTGSYGYTF.

The rearrangement links TRBV28 to TRBJ1-1; D is possibly TRBD1 (5 bases). CDR1 and CDR2 (germline): MDHEN, SYDVKM. The V end was cut by 8 bases, the J end by 5 bases, with 18 bases between. The length of the CDR3 is 14 residues. CDR3 nucleotide sequence: TGTGCCAGCTTTAGAGGCCCGGGACGGACTGAAGCTTTCTTT. As protein: CASFRGPGRTEAFF. Looking up the rest from reference TRBV28 and TRBJ1-1 gives the full variable domain: DVKVTQSSRYLVKRTGEKVFLECVQDMDHENMFWYRQDPGLGLRLIYFSYDVKMKEKGDIPEGYSVSREKKERFSLILESASTNQTSMYLCASFRGPGRTEAFFGQGTRLTVV.

This clone was seen at least ten times. V gene TRBV5-1 combines with J gene TRBJ2-7; 12 bases line up with TRBD1. Germline trimming cut 3 bases from V and 1 base from J; bases unmatched to any gene: 2. Germline assignment: CDR1 SGHRS and CDR2 YFSETQ. This CDR3 spans 15 amino acids. CDR3 sequence reads: CASSSGQGASYEQYF. Here the CDR3 DNA reads TGCGCCAGCAGCTCGGGACAGGGGGCTTCCTACGAGCAGTACTTC. The variable domain in full, completed from reference TRBV5-1 and TRBJ2-7, reads KAGVTQTPRYLIKTRGQQVTLSCSPISGHRSVSWYQQTPGQGLQFLFEYFSETQRNKGNFPGRFSGRQFSNSRSEMNVSTLELGDSALYLCASSSGQGASYEQYFGPGTRLTVT.

CDR3 sequence reads: CSVGRRGGEQFF. The CDR3 DNA reads TGCAGCGTTGGCCGCAGGGGTGGGGAGCAGTTCTTC. The V gene is TRBV29-1, the J gene TRBJ2-1, with TRBD1 as a possible D gene (6 bases). Trimming removed 4 bases at V and 10 bases at J, with 14 bases between. From germline, CDR1 is SQVTM and CDR2 ANQGSEA. The CDR3 runs 12 residues.

In this sample, this clone turned up a few times. The chain recombines TRBV6-1 with TRBJ2-7, with a possible D match to TRBD1 (6 bases). CDR3 size: 13 residues. Trimming took 6 bases from V and 6 from J, leaving 15 bases between them. Germline assignment: CDR1 MNHNS and CDR2 SASEGT. The CDR3 DNA is TGTGCCAGCAGCCAGGACAGCCGCTGCGAGCAGTACTTC. Translation: CASSQDSRCEQYF.

This clone was recorded a few times. The chain is built from TRBV18 and TRBJ2-6; 13 nucleotides align to TRBD2. V shed 4 bases, J shed 2 bases, and the junction held 5 bases outside the gene matches. The CDR3 is 18 residues long. CDR1 and CDR2 from the germline V gene are KGHSH and LQKENI. The CDR3 sequence is CASSLKTSGGTGANVLTF. CDR3 DNA: TGTGCCAGCTCACTAAAGACTAGCGGGGGGACTGGGGCCAACGTCCTGACTTTC.

This chain joins TRBV27 and TRBJ2-3; 8 nucleotides agree with TRBD2. Germline V gene data show CDR1 as MNHEY and CDR2 as SMNVEV (reference sequence). CDR3 length: 17 residues. V gave up 6 bases and J gave up 3 bases; unmatched junction bases: 14. Here the CDR3 DNA reads TGTGCCAGCAGCCGCCGTCGAGCGGGAGCGGCGACAGATACGCAGTATTTT. It codes for CASSRRRAGAATDTQYF.

This clone was picked up a small number of times. The CDR3 loop reads CASSPLTSPNTGELFF. CDR3 DNA: TGTGCCAGCAGCCCCCTGACTAGTCCGAACACCGGGGAGCTGTTTTTT. V usage is TRBV7-6 and J usage is TRBJ2-2; perhaps TRBD2 as D (6 bases). V was shortened by 5 bases and J by 0 bases, with 13 bases between the two germline ends. This CDR3 has 16 residues. The germline V gene encodes CDR1 SGHVS and CDR2 FNYEAQ. Full variable domain (missing parts from reference TRBV7-6 and TRBJ2-2): GAGVSQSPRYKVTKRGQDVALRCDPISGHVSLYWYRQALGQGPEFLTYFNYEAQQDKSGLPNDRFSAERPEGSISTLTIQRTEQRDSAMYRCASSPLTSPNTGELFFGEGSRLTVL.

This clone showed up just a few times. This rearrangement joins TRBV6-5 to TRBJ2-1; D may be TRBD1 (6 bases). Germline loops: CDR1 MNHEY, CDR2 SVGAGI. This CDR3 has 15 residues. V lost 2 bases, J lost 4 bases, and 12 bases lay in between. CDR3 DNA: TGTGCCAGCAGTTACGGGCAGGGGATATACAATGAGCAGTTCTTC. It specifies CASSYGQGIYNEQFF.